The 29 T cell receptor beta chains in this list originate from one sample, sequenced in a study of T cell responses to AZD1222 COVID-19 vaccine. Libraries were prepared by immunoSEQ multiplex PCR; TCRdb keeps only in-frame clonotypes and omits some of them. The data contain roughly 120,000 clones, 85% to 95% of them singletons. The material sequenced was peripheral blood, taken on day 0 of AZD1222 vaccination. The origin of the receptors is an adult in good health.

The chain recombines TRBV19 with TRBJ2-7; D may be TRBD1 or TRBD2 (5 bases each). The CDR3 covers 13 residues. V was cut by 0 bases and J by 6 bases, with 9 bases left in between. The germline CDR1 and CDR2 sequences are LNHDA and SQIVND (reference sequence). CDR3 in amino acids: CASSIDKGSEQYF. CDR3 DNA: TGTGCCAGTAGTATAGACAAGGGGAGCGAGCAGTACTTC.

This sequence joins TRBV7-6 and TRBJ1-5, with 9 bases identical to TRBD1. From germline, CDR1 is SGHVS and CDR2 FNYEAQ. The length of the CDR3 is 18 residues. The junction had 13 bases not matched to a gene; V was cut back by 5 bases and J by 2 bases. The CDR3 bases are TGTGCCAGCAGCACACCGGGACAGGGTGCTTTTTGCAATCAGCCCCAGCATTTT. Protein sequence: CASSTPGQGAFCNQPQHF.

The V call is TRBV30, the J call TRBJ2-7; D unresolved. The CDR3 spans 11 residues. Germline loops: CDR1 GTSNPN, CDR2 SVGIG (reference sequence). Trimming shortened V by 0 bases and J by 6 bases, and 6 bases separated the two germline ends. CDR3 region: CAWSVRLEQYF. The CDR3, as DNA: TGTGCCTGGAGTGTAAGGCTCGAGCAGTACTTC.

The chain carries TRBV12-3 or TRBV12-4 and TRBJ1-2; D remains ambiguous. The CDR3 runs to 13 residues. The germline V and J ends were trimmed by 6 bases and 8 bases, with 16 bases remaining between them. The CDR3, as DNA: TGTGCCAGCAGCCCCGAGGGAGTACAGGGCTACACCTTC. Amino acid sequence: CASSPEGVQGYTF.

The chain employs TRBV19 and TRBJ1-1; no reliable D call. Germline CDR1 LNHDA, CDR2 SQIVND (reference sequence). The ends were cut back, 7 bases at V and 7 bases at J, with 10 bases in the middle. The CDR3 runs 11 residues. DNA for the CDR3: TGTGCCAGTAATGTCTGGGGTGAAGCTTTCTTT. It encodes CASNVWGEAFF.

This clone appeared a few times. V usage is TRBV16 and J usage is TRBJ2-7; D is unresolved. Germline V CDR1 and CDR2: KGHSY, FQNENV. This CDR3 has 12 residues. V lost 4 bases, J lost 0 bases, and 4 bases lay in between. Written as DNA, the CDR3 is TGTGCCAGCAGCCGTAGCTCCTACGAGCAGTACTTC. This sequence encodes CASSRSSYEQYF.

The CDR3 spells CASSSIGAGGNEQFF. Written as DNA, the CDR3 is TGTGCCAGCAGCTCCATTGGGGCGGGTGGCAATGAGCAGTTCTTC. The chain combines TRBV7-6 with TRBJ2-1; D tentatively reads TRBD1 or TRBD2 (5 bases each). The V gene lost 4 bases and the J gene lost 6 bases, with 16 bases spanning the gap. Germline V lookup: CDR1 SGHVS, CDR2 FNYEAQ. The CDR3 covers 15 residues.

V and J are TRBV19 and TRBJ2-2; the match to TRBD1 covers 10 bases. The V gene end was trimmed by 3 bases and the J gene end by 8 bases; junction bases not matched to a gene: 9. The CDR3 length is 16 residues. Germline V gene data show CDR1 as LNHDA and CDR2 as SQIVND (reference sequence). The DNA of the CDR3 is TGTGCCAGTAGTATTACGACAGGGGGCGCGTCTGGGGAGCTGTTTTTT. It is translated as CASSITTGGASGELFF.

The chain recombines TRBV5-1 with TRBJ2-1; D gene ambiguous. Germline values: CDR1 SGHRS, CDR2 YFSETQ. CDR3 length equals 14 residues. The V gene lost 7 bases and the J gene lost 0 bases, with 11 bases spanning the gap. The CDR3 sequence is CASGPMASYNEQFF. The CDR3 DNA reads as TGCGCCAGCGGTCCTATGGCCTCCTACAATGAGCAGTTCTTC.

CDR3 coding DNA: TGTGCCTGGACAGGGGATTTTACAGATACGCAGTATTTT. As protein: CAWTGDFTDTQYF. The chain joins TRBV30 to TRBJ2-3, with a tentative D call TRBD1 (6 bases). The CDR3 totals 13 residues. Trimming took 4 bases from V and 3 from J, leaving 11 bases between them. Germline CDR1 reads GTSNPN; CDR2 reads SVGIG (reference sequence).

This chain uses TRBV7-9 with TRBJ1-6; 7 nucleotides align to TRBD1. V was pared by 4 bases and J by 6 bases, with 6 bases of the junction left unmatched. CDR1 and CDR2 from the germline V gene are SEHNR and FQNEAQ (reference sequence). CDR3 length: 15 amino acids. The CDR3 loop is CASSSTGTVNSPLHF. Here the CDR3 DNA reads TGTGCCAGCAGCTCCACCGGGACAGTTAATTCACCCCTCCACTTT.

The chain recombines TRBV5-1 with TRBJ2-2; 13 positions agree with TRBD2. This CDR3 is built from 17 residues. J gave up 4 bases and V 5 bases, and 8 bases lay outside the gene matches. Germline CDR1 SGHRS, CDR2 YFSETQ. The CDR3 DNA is TGCGCCAGCAGTCCAAGACTAGCGGGAGGAATCACCGGGGAGCTGTTTTTT. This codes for CASSPRLAGGITGELFF. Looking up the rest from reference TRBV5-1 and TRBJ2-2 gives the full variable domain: KAGVTQTPRYLIKTRGQQVTLSCSPISGHRSVSWYQQTPGQGLQFLFEYFSETQRNKGNFPGRFSGRQFSNSRSEMNVSTLELGDSALYLCASSPRLAGGITGELFFGEGSRLTVL.

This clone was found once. The CDR3 sequence: CASSLKAGTVNEQYF. In DNA form, the CDR3 reads TGTGCCAGCAGTTTAAAGGCGGGGACAGTAAACGAGCAGTACTTC. The V gene is TRBV27, the J gene TRBJ2-7, with D possibly TRBD1 on 7 matching bases. The length of the CDR3 is 15 residues. V was clipped by 2 bases and J by 5 bases, with 16 bases between them. Germline V gene lookup returns CDR1 MNHEY and CDR2 SMNVEV (reference sequence).

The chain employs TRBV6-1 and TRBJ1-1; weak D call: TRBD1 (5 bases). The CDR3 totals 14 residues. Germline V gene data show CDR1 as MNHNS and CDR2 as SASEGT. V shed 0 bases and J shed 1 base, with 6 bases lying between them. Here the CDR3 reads CASSEARGNTEAFF. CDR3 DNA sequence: TGTGCCAGCAGTGAAGCTAGGGGGAACACTGAAGCTTTCTTT.

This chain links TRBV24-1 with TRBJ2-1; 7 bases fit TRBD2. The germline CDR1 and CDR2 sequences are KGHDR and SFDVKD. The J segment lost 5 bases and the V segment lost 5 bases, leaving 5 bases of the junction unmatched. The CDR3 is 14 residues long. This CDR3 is CATSGEGQDNEQFF. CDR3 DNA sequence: TGTGCCACCAGTGGGGAGGGCCAGGACAATGAGCAGTTCTTC.

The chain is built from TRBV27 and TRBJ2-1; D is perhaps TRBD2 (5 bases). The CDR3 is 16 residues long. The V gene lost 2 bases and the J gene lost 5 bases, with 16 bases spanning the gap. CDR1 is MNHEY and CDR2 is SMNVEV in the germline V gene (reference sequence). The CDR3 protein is CASSLIAPSGNNEQFF. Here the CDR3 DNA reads TGTGCCAGCAGTTTAATTGCCCCCTCGGGAAACAATGAGCAGTTCTTC.

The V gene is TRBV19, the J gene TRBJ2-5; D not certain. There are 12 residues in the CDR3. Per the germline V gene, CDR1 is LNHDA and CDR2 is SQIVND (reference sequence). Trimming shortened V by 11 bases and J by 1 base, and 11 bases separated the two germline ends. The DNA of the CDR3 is TGTGCCCCACGGATCACCCAAGAGACCCAGTACTTC. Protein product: CAPRITQETQYF.

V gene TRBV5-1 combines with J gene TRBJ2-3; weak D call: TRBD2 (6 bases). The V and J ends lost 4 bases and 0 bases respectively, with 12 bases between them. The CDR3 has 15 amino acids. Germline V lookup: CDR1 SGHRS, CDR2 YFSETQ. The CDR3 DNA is TGCGCCAGCAGCCCGGAGGGGACTAGCACAGATACGCAGTATTTT. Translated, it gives CASSPEGTSTDTQYF.

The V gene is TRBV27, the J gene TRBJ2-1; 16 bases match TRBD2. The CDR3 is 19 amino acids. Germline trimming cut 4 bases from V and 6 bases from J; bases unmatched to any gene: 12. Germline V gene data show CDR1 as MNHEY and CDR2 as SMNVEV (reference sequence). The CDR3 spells CASSSPGTSGRAGFNEQFF. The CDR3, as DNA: TGTGCCAGCAGTTCTCCCGGGACTAGCGGGAGGGCCGGCTTCAATGAGCAGTTCTTC.

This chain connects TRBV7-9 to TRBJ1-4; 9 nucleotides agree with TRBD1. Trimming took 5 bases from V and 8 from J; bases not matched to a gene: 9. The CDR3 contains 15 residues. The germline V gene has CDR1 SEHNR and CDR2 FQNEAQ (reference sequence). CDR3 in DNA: TGTGCCAGCAGCCCCTGGACAGGGGTGGGGGAAAAACTGTTTTTT. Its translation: CASSPWTGVGEKLFF.

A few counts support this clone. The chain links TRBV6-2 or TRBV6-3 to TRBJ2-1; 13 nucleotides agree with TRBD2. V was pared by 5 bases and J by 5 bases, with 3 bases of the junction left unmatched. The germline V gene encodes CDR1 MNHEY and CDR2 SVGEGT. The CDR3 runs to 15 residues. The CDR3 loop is CASSKGLAGHNEQFF. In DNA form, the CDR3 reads TGTGCCAGCAGTAAGGGACTAGCGGGACACAATGAGCAGTTCTTC.

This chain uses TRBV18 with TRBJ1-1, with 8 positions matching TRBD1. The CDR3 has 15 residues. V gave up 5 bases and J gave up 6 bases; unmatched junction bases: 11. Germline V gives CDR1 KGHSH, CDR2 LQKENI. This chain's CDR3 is CASSDPGGDSAEAFF. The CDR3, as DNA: TGTGCCAGCTCAGACCCAGGGGGCGATTCGGCTGAAGCTTTCTTT.

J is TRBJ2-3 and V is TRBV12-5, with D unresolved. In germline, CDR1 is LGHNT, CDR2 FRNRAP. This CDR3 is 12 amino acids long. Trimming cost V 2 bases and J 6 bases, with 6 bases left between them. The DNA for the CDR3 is TGTGCTAGTGGTTTGTTTGGGGATACGCAGTATTTT. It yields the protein CASGLFGDTQYF. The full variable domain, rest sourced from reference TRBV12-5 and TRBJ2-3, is DARVTQTPRHKVTEMGQEVTMRCQPILGHNTVFWYRQTMMQGLELLAYFRNRAPLDDSGMPKDRFSAEMPDATLATLKIQPSEPRDSAVYFCASGLFGDTQYFGPGTRLTVL.

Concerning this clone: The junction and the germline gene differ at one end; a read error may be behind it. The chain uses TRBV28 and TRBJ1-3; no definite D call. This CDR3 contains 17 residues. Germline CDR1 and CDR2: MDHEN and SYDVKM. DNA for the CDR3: TGTGCCAGCAGTTTTTCTTCAGTCCAACGCTCTGGAAACACCATGTATTTT. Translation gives CASSFSSVQRSGNTMYF.

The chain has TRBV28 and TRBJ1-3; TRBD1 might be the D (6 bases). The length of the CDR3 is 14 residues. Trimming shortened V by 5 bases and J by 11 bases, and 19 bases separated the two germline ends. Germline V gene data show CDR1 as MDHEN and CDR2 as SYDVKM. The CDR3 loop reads CASSPGQAGIAIYF. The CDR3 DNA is TGTGCCAGCAGTCCGGGACAAGCCGGTATCGCCATATATTTT. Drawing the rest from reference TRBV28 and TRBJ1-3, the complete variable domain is DVKVTQSSRYLVKRTGEKVFLECVQDMDHENMFWYRQDPGLGLRLIYFSYDVKMKEKGDIPEGYSVSREKKERFSLILESASTNQTSMYLCASSPGQAGIAIYFGEGSWLTVV.

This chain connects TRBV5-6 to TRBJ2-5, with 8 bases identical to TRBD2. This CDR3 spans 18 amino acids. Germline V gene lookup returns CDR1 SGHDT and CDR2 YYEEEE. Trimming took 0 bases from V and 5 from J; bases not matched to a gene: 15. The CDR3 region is CASSLVKGLAGHDETQYF. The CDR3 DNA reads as TGTGCCAGCAGCTTGGTAAAAGGCCTAGCGGGCCACGACGAGACCCAGTACTTC. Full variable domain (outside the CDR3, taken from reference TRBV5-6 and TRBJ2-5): DAGVTQSPTHLIKTRGQQVTLRCSPKSGHDTVSWYQQALGQGPQFIFQYYEEEERQRGNFPDRFSGHQFPNYSSELNVNALLLGDSALYLCASSLVKGLAGHDETQYFGPGTRLLVL.

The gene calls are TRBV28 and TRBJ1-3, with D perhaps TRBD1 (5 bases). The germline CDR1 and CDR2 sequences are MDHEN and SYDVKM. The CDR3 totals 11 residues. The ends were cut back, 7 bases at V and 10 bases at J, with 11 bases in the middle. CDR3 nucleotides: TGTGCCAGCAACGAACAGGATACCATATATTTT. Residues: CASNEQDTIYF.

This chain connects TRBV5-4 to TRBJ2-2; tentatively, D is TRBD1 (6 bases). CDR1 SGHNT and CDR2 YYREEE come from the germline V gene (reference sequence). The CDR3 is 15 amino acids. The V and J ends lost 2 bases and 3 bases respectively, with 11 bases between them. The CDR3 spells CASSFRRGDTGELFF. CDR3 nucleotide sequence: TGTGCCAGCAGCTTTCGCAGGGGCGACACCGGGGAGCTGTTTTTT.

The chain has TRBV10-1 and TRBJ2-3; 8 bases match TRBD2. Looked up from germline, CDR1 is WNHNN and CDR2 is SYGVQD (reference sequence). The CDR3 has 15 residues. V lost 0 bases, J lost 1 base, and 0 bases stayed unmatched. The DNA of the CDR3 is TGCGCCAGCAGTGAGTCGGGACTAGGCACAGATACGCAGTATTTT. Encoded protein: CASSESGLGTDTQYF.